The TCR beta chain described here comes from a study of blood T cells in healthy people across ages. Study-wide results and caveats: Per million T cells, TCR beta diversity dropped roughly linearly as age increased.

This clonotype appeared a few times. As yet, its antigen is unknown. PCR was performed a second time for 7 to 11 cycles using a sample-barcoded 5' primer and a J-beta primer mix. Each cDNA molecule was tagged by a template-switch adaptor with 12 random nucleotides. TCRdb reprocessed the 5' RACE reads via MiXCR and lists one record per CDR3 protein. The table has approximately 800,000 distinct CDR3 sequences, about 61% seen once. In germline, CDR1 is SGHTA, CDR2 FQGTGA. This CDR3 has 15 residues. With 5 bases clipped from V and 1 base from J, the junction kept 5 bases outside the gene matches. The origin of this receptor is a man aged 35 to 55 in good health. Sequenced sample: blood. V usage is TRBV7-3 and J usage is TRBJ2-5; 9 nucleotides align to TRBD2. The CDR3 reads CASSLHSGGQETQYF. As DNA, the CDR3 is TGTGCCAGCAGCCTACATAGCGGGGGCCAAGAGACCCAGTACTTC.